Reported below is one TCR beta chain. What it binds is unknown. TCRdb's copy holds only in-frame clones and misses some; the assay was immunoSEQ multiplex PCR. The sample shows some 150,000 clones, approximately 89% of them seen only once. These data belong to a study of T cell responses to AZD1222 COVID-19 vaccine. Turning to the study itself: Second-dose schedules of about 4 or about 12 weeks were combined. General study results and limits: Mostly white British, mostly female donors; authors suggested clonal diversity may be underestimated. Sampled repertoires all dated from after the peak T cell response. Vaccine-related CD4 TCRs covered spike, predominating at 160-218 and 743-854.

V was trimmed by 3 bases and J by 9 bases, leaving 12 bases between them. Germline V gene sequence: CDR1 MNHNS, CDR2 SASEGT. CDR3 length: 13 residues. The TCR comes from an adult in good health. The chain is built from TRBV6-1 and TRBJ1-5; no clear D gene. The sample here was peripheral blood, taken on day 0 of AZD1222 vaccination. The CDR3 nucleotides read TGTGCCAGCAGTGACGCAGATGCAAGGCCCCAGCATTTT. Protein: CASSDADARPQHF.